Shown below are 15 T cell receptor beta chains from a single sample sequenced in a study of blood T cell repertoires in COVID-19. Only in-frame clones appear in the TCRdb table, and some are missing; sequencing was by immunoSEQ multiplex PCR. The table lists about 45,000 clones, over 80% of them singletons. The sample consisted of peripheral blood. These receptors all come from a man aged 80 or over in a cohort sampled during active COVID-19.

This clone was recorded only once. The chain has TRBV28 and TRBJ2-5, with 7 bases that match TRBD2. V dropped 6 bases and J dropped 5; count of bases not matched to a gene: 9. Per the germline V gene, CDR1 is MDHEN and CDR2 is SYDVKM. The CDR3 is 14 residues long. CDR3 nucleotides: TGTGCCAGCAGCCGAATAAGCGGGGAGGAGACCCAGTACTTC. Translating it yields CASSRISGEETQYF.

V is TRBV6-8 and J is TRBJ2-5, with TRBD2 matching 14 bases. This CDR3 spans 17 amino acids. The V and J ends lost 5 bases and 4 bases, in that order; junction bases with no gene match: 9. Looked up from germline, CDR1 is MNHGY and CDR2 is SAAAGT. The CDR3 nucleotides are TGTGCCAGCAGTCACTATCCGGGACTAGCGGGGGTAGAGACCCAGTACTTC. This encodes CASSHYPGLAGVETQYF.

The chain employs TRBV4-3 and TRBJ2-1; 10 bases align to TRBD2. In germline, CDR1 is LGHNA, CDR2 YSLEER. The junction had 8 bases not matched to a gene; V was cut back by 3 bases and J by 6 bases. The CDR3 has 16 residues. CDR3 coding DNA: TGCGCCAGCAGCCAGGAACCTAGCGGGAGTAGCAATGAGCAGTTCTTC. Its protein is CASSQEPSGSSNEQFF.

The V call is TRBV5-1, the J call TRBJ1-4; the D is unclear. The CDR3 loop spans 16 amino acids. Germline-derived CDR1 and CDR2 are SGHRS and YFSETQ. V was pared by 0 bases and J by 1 base, with 10 bases between. Here the CDR3 DNA reads TGCGCCAGCAGCTTGGCGGGAGGCCGAACTAATGAAAAACTGTTTTTT. Translated: CASSLAGGRTNEKLFF.

The CDR3 DNA reads TGTGCCAGCAGCTTGGGACAGGCGAACACTGAAGCTTTCTTT. It encodes CASSLGQANTEAFF. This chain uses TRBV9 with TRBJ1-1; 8 positions match TRBD1. Germline V gene lookup returns CDR1 SGDLS and CDR2 YYNGEE. This CDR3 is built from 14 residues. With 4 bases clipped from V and 1 base from J, the junction kept 3 bases outside the gene matches.

The gene calls are TRBV6-5 and TRBJ1-1; D possibly corresponds to TRBD1 (6 bases). The CDR3 is 12 residues long. Germline-derived CDR1 and CDR2 are MNHEY and SVGAGI. Trimming took off 5 bases at V and 5 bases at J, with 9 bases between the two ends. CDR3 protein: CASSKRGTEAFF. CDR3 bases: TGTGCCAGCAGTAAAAGGGGGACTGAAGCTTTCTTT.

The chain links TRBV28 to TRBJ2-1, with 14 bases that match TRBD2. Germline values: CDR1 MDHEN, CDR2 SYDVKM. Unmatched junction bases numbered 6, after V lost 7 bases and J lost 7 bases. The CDR3 is made up of 15 amino acids. The CDR3: CASTGGLAGANEQFF. The CDR3 nucleotides read TGTGCCAGCACCGGGGGACTAGCGGGAGCTAATGAGCAGTTCTTC.

This clone was recorded only once. The chain uses TRBV10-1 and TRBJ1-1; D remains ambiguous. Germline V gene lookup returns CDR1 WNHNN and CDR2 SYGVQD (reference sequence). V lost 6 bases to trimming and J lost 4 bases, with 15 bases between them. This CDR3 region has 14 residues. The CDR3 coding sequence is TGCGCCAGCAGCCCCGGAGGGCTAGGCACTGAAGCTTTCTTT. Translating it yields CASSPGGLGTEAFF.

The chain carries TRBV28 and TRBJ1-1; D gene unclear. Germline V gene sequence: CDR1 MDHEN, CDR2 SYDVKM. V lost 8 bases and J lost 1, with 14 bases in between. The CDR3 has 14 amino acids. CDR3 region: CASHGLLGNTEAFF. Written as DNA, the CDR3 is TGTGCCAGCCATGGACTTCTTGGGAACACTGAAGCTTTCTTT.

The V gene is TRBV5-1, the J gene TRBJ1-2; 8 bases match TRBD1. V lost 0 bases, J lost 2 bases, and 3 bases stayed unmatched. The CDR3 sequence is 15 residues long. Germline CDR1 is SGHRS and CDR2 is YFSETQ. This CDR3 is CASSLAAGGNYGYTF. DNA for the CDR3: TGCGCCAGCAGCTTGGCGGCAGGGGGCAACTATGGCTACACCTTC.

The chain combines TRBV7-3 with TRBJ2-3, with 8 bases matching TRBD2. The CDR3 is 13 amino acids. Germline V gives CDR1 SGHTA, CDR2 FQGTGA. The V and J ends lost 5 bases and 12 bases, in that order; junction bases with no gene match: 10. The CDR3 region has the DNA TGTGCCAGCAGCCGAGTAGCGGGGCCGTTTCAGTATTTT. It encodes CASSRVAGPFQYF.

The rearrangement links TRBV29-1 to TRBJ1-1, with 8 bases that match TRBD1. Germline CDR1 reads SQVTM; CDR2 reads ANQGSEA. The CDR3 totals 14 residues. Unmatched junction bases numbered 8, after V lost 5 bases and J lost 3 bases. CDR3 sequence reads: CSVKQGAGDTEAFF. The CDR3 DNA reads TGCAGCGTTAAGCAGGGGGCCGGGGACACTGAAGCTTTCTTT.

V is TRBV28 and J is TRBJ2-2, with TRBD1 matching 7 bases. The CDR3 runs to 14 residues. The germline CDR1 and CDR2 sequences are MDHEN and SYDVKM. After removal of 3 bases from V and 6 bases from J, the junction contained 4 bases not matched to a gene. The CDR3 DNA reads as TGTGCCAGCAGTTTGGTAGGGGGCCCCGGGGAGCTGTTTTTT. This sequence encodes CASSLVGGPGELFF.

The gene calls are TRBV2 and TRBJ2-7; 7 bases are shared with TRBD1. Germline V gene lookup returns CDR1 SNHLY and CDR2 FYNNEI. The CDR3 contains 12 residues. Losses at the gene ends were 8 bases for V and 2 bases for J; bases not matched to a gene: 3. The CDR3 sequence: CASGDSPYEQYF. The CDR3 nucleotides read TGTGCCAGCGGGGACAGCCCCTACGAGCAGTACTTC. Supplemented by reference TRBV2 and TRBJ2-7, the full variable domain reads EPEVTQTPSHQVTQMGQEVILRCVPISNHLYFYWYRQILGQKVEFLVSFYNNEISEKSEIFDDQFSVERPDGSNFTLKIRSTKLEDSAMYFCASGDSPYEQYFGPGTRLTVT.

The J gene is TRBJ2-7, the V gene TRBV5-1, with 7 bases that match TRBD1. Trimming removed 4 bases from V and 4 bases from J; junction bases left unmatched: 11. The V gene's germline CDR1 is SGHRS and CDR2 YFSETQ. CDR3 length: 15 amino acids. The CDR3 bases are TGCGCCAGCAGCCCAGCCGGGACAGATTTATACGAGCAGTACTTC. It is translated as CASSPAGTDLYEQYF.